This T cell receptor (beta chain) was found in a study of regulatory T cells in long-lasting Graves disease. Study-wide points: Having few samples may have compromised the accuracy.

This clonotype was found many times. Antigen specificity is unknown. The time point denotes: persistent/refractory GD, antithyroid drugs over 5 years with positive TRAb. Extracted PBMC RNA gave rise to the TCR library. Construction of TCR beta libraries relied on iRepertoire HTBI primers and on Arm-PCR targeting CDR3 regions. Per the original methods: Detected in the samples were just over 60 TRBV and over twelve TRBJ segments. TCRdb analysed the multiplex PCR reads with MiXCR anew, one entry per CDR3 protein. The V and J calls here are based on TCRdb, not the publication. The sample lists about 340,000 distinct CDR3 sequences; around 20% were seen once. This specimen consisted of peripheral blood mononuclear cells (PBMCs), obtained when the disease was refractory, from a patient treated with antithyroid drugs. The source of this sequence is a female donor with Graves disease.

CDR3 in DNA: TGTGCCAGCTCACCGTCGCAGGGGGCTAATGAAGCTTTCTTT. Its translation is CASSPSQGANEAFF. The chain joins TRBV18 to TRBJ1-1; 8 nucleotides align to TRBD1. Germline CDR1 reads KGHSH; CDR2 reads LQKENI. The length of the CDR3 is 14 residues. The junction had 7 bases not matched to a gene; V was cut back by 3 bases and J by 7 bases.